These T cell receptor beta chains were read from a single sample in a study of beta chain features in type 1 diabetes. The assay was immunoSEQ multiplex PCR, and TCRdb's table has in-frame clones only and misses some. The table lists around 710,000 clones, approximately 13% of them singletons. The specimen was naive CD4+ T cells from blood. These receptors all stem from a man aged 25 to 45 with type 1 diabetes. CDR3s include the opening cysteine and the closing phenylalanine or tryptophan. Fields, in order: D gene, V gene, J gene, clone size, CDR3 DNA, CDR3 protein. A D gene is named only where the DNA matches it firmly. Expanded clones get a size class; other rows say once, few or many, or leave the size out.

TRBD1,TRBV7-2,TRBJ1-2,.,TGTGCCAGCAGTGACGGCGGGACAGTTAACTATGGCTACACCTTC,CASSDGGTVNYGYTF
.,TRBV28,TRBJ1-5,few,TGTGCCAGCATTAGGGGATATAGCAATCAGCCCCAGCATTTT,CASIRGYSNQPQHF
.,TRBV5-1,TRBJ2-3,.,TGCGCCAGCAGCTTGCGAGTCACAGATACGCAGTATTTT,CASSLRVTDTQYF
TRBD2,TRBV5-4,TRBJ2-5,few,TGTGCCAGCAGCTTGAACGGGGGGGCCAACCGAGAGACCCAGTACTTC,CASSLNGGANRETQYF
.,TRBV4-3,TRBJ1-2,few,TGCGCCAGCAGCAACCAGGGGCGGGGCTACACCTTC,CASSNQGRGYTF
TRBD2,TRBV5-1,TRBJ2-1,.,TGCGCCAGCAGCTTGGAGGGGACTAGCATCAATGAGCAGTTCTTC,CASSLEGTSINEQFF
TRBD2,TRBV4-3,TRBJ2-3,.,TGCGCCAGCAGCCAAGAGATTGGTCGGGGGGTCGGTGGAGATACGCAGTATTTT,CASSQEIGRGVGGDTQYF
TRBD1,TRBV30,TRBJ1-3,few,TGTGCCTGGAGTACTGACAGGGTTGGTGGAAACACCATATATTTT,CAWSTDRVGGNTIYF
.,TRBV25-1,TRBJ1-1,.,TGTGCCAGCAGTGAATATCGGGGGGAGGGCACTGAAGCTTTCTTT,CASSEYRGEGTEAFF
TRBD1,TRBV7-2,TRBJ1-6,.,TGTGCCAGCAGCCACGGGACAGCCGCTTCACCCCTCCACTTT,CASSHGTAASPLHF
.,TRBV9,TRBJ1-3,few,TGTGCCAGCAGCGTAGAGACTCCTGGAAACACCATATATTTT,CASSVETPGNTIYF
.,TRBV19,TRBJ2-7,.,TGTGCCAGTAGCTTGACAGAGTTCACTTACGAGCAGTACTTC,CASSLTEFTYEQYF
.,TRBV7-2,TRBJ1-2,.,TGTGCCAGCAGCCAGAATAGTGTGAGTGGTGGCTACACCTTC,CASSQNSVSGGYTF
.,TRBV7-2,TRBJ2-7,few,TGTGCCAGCAGGTTAACCTACGAACGAGCCTACGAGCAGTACTTC,CASRLTYERAYEQYF
.,TRBV4-2,TRBJ1-2,.,TGTGCCAGCAGCCAATTCTATGGCTACACCTTC,CASSQFYGYTF
.,TRBV29-1,TRBJ2-3,.,TGCAGCGTGGCCTCGGGGCGGTTTACTAGCACAGATACGCAGTATTTT,CSVASGRFTSTDTQYF
.,TRBV7-9,TRBJ1-5,few,TGTGCCAGCAGCTACATAGATCAGCCCCAGCATTTT,CASSYIDQPQHF
.,TRBV5-4,TRBJ2-5,.,TGTGCCAGCAGCTTGGTTCAAGAGACCCAGTACTTC,CASSLVQETQYF
TRBD2,TRBV2,TRBJ2-2,few,TGTGCCAGCACCCCTAGCGGGGTACCCACCGGGGAGCTGTTTTTT,CASTPSGVPTGELFF
.,TRBV15,TRBJ2-7,few,TGTGCCACCAGCAGAGATCTCGGGGGTTGGGAGCAGTACTTC,CATSRDLGGWEQYF
.,TRBV5-1,TRBJ1-5,few,TGCGCCAGCAGCTTAGATCCGGGCAATCAGCCCCAGCATTTT,CASSLDPGNQPQHF
TRBD1,TRBV18,TRBJ1-1,.,TGTGCCAGCTCACTTTCCGGGACAGCGAACACTGAAGCTTTCTTT,CASSLSGTANTEAFF
.,TRBV5-1,TRBJ2-7,.,TGCGCCAGCAGCGCCACCGAGAGGTACGAGCAGTACTTC,CASSATERYEQYF
TRBD1,TRBV5-1,TRBJ2-5,.,TGCGCCAGCAGCTTGTATACGGACAGGGAAGAGACCCAGTACTTC,CASSLYTDREETQYF
.,TRBV18,TRBJ2-1,.,TGTGCCAGCTCAATACAGCGGGCTGGAAATGAGCAGTTCTTC,CASSIQRAGNEQFF
.,TRBV7-6,TRBJ2-3,.,TGTGCCAGCAGCTTAGATGCGGGCCGCACAGATACGCAGTATTTT,CASSLDAGRTDTQYF
TRBD1,TRBV4-3,TRBJ1-1,few,TGCGCCAGCAGAGGTCGGGGGACAGGTGAAGCTTTCTTT,CASRGRGTGEAFF
TRBD2,TRBV7-9,TRBJ2-3,.,TGTGCCAGCAGCAAACTAGGCGGGGGGCACACAGATACGCAGTATTTT,CASSKLGGGHTDTQYF
.,TRBV9,TRBJ2-3,few,TGTGCCAGCAGCGTCGATACTAGCACAGATACGCAGTATTTT,CASSVDTSTDTQYF
.,TRBV9,TRBJ1-2,few,TGTGCCAGCAGCCGGGCAGGAGAGAATGGCTACACCTTC,CASSRAGENGYTF
.,TRBV5-1,TRBJ2-3,few,TGCGCCAGCAGCCCCCGGACTGACAGCACAGATACGCAGTATTTT,CASSPRTDSTDTQYF
.,TRBV2,TRBJ1-3,few,TGTGCCAGCAGCGGGACCATCTCTGGAAACACCATATATTTT,CASSGTISGNTIYF
TRBD1,TRBV7-2,TRBJ2-2,.,TGTGCCAGCAGCTTATGGGGACAGGGTATTGTCGGGGAGCTGTTTTTT,CASSLWGQGIVGELFF
.,TRBV4-3,TRBJ1-2,.,TGCGCCAGCAGCCAAGAGGTTCCGGGCAGGTCGGCCCCCGTCTATGGCTACACCTTC,CASSQEVPGRSAPVYGYTF
.,TRBV7-2,TRBJ1-5,.,TGTGCCAGCAGCCAGAGAGGGGGGGAACAGCCCCAGCATTTT,CASSQRGGEQPQHF
TRBD1,TRBV5-1,TRBJ2-5,few,TGCGCCAGCAGCTTGGGGACAGGGTCAGAGACCCAGTACTTC,CASSLGTGSETQYF
.,TRBV19,TRBJ2-2,.,TGTGCCAGTAGTCCCCGCCAGGCCGGGGAGCTGTTTTTT,CASSPRQAGELFF
.,TRBV18,TRBJ2-5,.,TGTGCCAGCTCACCACCGGCAGGAAAAGAGACCCAGTACTTC,CASSPPAGKETQYF
TRBD1,TRBV29-1,TRBJ2-7,.,TGCAGCGTCCCCTCCAATCAGGGGGCCTACGAGCAGTACTTC,CSVPSNQGAYEQYF
.,TRBV2,TRBJ1-2,few,TGTGCCAGCAGTGAAGAAGGGCAGTCATACTACACCTTC,CASSEEGQSYYTF
TRBD1,TRBV29-1,TRBJ1-1,.,TGCAGCGTTGTAGGACAGGGGGCGCATGAAGCTTTCTTT,CSVVGQGAHEAFF
.,TRBV29-1,TRBJ1-1,.,TGCAGCGTTGATAGGGTATCGACCACTGAAGCTTTCTTT,CSVDRVSTTEAFF
.,TRBV14,TRBJ1-2,few,TGTGCCAGCAGCCTCCCAGGGACCGCTGACTATGGCTACACCTTC,CASSLPGTADYGYTF
TRBD1,TRBV2,TRBJ2-3,.,TGTGCCAGCAAGGCTGGACAGGGGACAGATACGCAGTATTTT,CASKAGQGTDTQYF
TRBD2,TRBV4-3,TRBJ2-3,few,TGCGCCAGCAGCCAAGAGGGAACTAGCGCTGCAGATACGCAGTATTTT,CASSQEGTSAADTQYF
TRBD1,TRBV14,TRBJ2-4,.,TGTGCCAGCAGCCACTCGGGGCCAGGGGGCTTAAACATTCAGTACTTC,CASSHSGPGGLNIQYF
.,TRBV27,TRBJ2-3,.,TGTGCCAGCAGTCTATCCTCCTGGGCCAGGGGGAGGGCAGATACGCAGTATTTT,CASSLSSWARGRADTQYF
TRBD1,TRBV28,TRBJ2-3,few,TGTGCCAGCAGCCCCGGGACAGGGACAGATACGCAGTATTTT,CASSPGTGTDTQYF
TRBD1,TRBV11-2,TRBJ2-3,few,TGTGCCAGCAGCTTAGGAGGGGGCGCGCAGTATTTT,CASSLGGGAQYF